Sequencing of this TCR beta chain was carried out in a study of B cell selection in AIRE deficiency. Sorting defined conventional CD4 T cells as CD4+CD127+. Study-wide points: AIRE-deficient Tconv and Treg repertoires matched healthy donors in TCRBV, CDR3 length, diversity. Of some 3,700 shared Treg TCRbeta sequences, around 31% were healthy-donor-only and 9.3% patient-only. Healthy Tconv contained about 37% of shared healthy Treg sequences; only TCRbeta sequenced.

About this clone itself: Its antigen is unidentified.

TCRdb's table, derived via immunoSEQ multiplex PCR, lists solely in-frame clones and lacks some. The data show about 21,000 clones, around 97% seen once. Germline lookup yields CDR1 SGHDT and CDR2 YYEEEE. CDR3 length: 14 residues. V shed 4 bases, J shed 3 bases, and the junction held 4 bases outside the gene matches. The source material was conventional CD4+ T cells sorted from PBMCs. The chain is built from TRBV5-6 and TRBJ1-5; 7 positions agree with TRBD1. The clonotype was recovered from a human donor with AIRE deficiency. The CDR3 is CASSLTGINQPQHF. The CDR3 DNA reads TGTGCCAGCAGCCTGACAGGGATCAATCAGCCCCAGCATTTT.